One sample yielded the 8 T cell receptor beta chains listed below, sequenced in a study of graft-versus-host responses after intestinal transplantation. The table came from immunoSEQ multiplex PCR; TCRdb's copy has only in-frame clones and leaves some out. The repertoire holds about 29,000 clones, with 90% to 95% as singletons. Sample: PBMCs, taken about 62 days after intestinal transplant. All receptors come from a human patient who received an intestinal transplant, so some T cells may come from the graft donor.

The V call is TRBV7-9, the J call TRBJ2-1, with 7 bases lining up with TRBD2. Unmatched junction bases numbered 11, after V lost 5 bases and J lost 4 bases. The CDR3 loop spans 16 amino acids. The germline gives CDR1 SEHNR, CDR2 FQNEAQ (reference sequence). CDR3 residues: CASSPLSGIGYNEQFF. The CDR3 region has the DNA TGTGCCAGCAGCCCCCTCAGCGGGATTGGATACAATGAGCAGTTCTTC.

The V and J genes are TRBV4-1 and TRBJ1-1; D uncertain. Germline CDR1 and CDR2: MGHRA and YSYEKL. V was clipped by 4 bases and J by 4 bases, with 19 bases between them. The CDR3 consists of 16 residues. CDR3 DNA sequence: TGCGCCAGCAGCCCCCCGGGAGCCTGGCTGAGCACTGAAGCTTTCTTT. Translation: CASSPPGAWLSTEAFF.

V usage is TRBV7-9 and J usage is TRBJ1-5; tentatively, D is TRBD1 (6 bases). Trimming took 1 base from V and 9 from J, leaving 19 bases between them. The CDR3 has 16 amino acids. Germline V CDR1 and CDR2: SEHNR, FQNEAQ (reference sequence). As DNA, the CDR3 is TGTGCCAGCAGCTTAGGAGGGGGACGGACTCCGGGGCCCCAGCATTTT. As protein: CASSLGGGRTPGPQHF.

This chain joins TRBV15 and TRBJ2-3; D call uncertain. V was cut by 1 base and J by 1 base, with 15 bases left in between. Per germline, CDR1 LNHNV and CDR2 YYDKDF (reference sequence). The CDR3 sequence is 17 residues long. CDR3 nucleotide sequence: TGTGCCACCAGCAGAGGGGAACAGCCCCATGGCACAGATACGCAGTATTTT. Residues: CATSRGEQPHGTDTQYF.

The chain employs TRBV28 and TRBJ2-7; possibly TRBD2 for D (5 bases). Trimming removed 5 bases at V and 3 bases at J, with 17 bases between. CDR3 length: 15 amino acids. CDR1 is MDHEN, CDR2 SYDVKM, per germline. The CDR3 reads CASSLGLEGVYEQYF. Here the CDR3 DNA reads TGTGCCAGCAGTCTCGGGCTTGAGGGAGTCTACGAGCAGTACTTC.

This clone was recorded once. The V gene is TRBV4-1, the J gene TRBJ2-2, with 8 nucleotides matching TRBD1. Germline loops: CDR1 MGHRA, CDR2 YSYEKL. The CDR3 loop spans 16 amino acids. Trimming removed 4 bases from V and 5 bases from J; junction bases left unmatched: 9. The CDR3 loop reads CASSRGPTGVTGELFF. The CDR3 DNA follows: TGCGCCAGCAGCCGGGGACCGACAGGGGTGACCGGGGAGCTGTTTTTT.

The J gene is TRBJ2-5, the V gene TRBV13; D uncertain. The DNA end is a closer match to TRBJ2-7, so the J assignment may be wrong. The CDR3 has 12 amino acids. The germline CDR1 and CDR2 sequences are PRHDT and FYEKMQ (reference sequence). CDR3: CASSLRVSEQYF. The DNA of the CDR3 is TGTGCCAGCAGCTTAAGGGTAAGCGAGCAGTACTTC.

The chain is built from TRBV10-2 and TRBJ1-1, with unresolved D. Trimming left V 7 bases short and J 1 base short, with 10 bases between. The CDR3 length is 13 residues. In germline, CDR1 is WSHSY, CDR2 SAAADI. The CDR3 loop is CASKWGENTEAFF. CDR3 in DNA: TGCGCCAGCAAATGGGGAGAGAACACTGAAGCTTTCTTT.